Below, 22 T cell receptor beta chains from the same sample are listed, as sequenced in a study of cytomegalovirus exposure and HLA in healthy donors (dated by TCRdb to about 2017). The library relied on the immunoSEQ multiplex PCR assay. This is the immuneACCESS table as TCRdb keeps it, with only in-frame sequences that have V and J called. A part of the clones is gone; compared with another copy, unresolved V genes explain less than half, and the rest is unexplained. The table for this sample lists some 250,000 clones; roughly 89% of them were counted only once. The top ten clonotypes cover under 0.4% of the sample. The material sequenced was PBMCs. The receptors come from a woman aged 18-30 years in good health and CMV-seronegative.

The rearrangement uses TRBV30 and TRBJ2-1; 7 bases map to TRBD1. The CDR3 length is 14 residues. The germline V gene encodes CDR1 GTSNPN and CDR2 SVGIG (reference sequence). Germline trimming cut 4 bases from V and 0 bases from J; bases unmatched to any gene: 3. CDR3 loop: CAWTRDSSYNEQFF. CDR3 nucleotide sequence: TGTGCCTGGACCAGGGACAGCTCCTACAATGAGCAGTTCTTC.

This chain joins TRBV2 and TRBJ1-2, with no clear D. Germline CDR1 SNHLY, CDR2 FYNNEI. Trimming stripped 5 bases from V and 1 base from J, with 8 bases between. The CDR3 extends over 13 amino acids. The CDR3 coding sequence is TGTGCCAGCAGTCGAGGCAGTAACTATGGCTACACCTTC. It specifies CASSRGSNYGYTF.

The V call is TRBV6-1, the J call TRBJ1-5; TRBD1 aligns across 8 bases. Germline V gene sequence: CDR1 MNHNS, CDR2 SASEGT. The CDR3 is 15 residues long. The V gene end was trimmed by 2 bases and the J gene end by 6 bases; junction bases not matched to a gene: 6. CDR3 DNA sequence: TGTGCCAGCAGTGAAACCAGGGGGCGCTTTCAGCCCCAGCATTTT. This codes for CASSETRGRFQPQHF.

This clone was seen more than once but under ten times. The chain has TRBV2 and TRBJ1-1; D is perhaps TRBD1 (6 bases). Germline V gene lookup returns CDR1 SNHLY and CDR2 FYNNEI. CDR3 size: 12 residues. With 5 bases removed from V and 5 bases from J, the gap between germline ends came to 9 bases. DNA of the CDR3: TGTGCCAGCAGTACAGGGATAACTGAAGCTTTCTTT. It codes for CASSTGITEAFF.

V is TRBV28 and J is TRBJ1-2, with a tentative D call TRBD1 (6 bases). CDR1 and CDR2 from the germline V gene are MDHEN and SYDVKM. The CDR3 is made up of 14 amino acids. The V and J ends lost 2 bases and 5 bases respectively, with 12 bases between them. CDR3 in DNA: TGTGCCAGCAGTTTAAGCGTAACAGGGTATGGCTACACCTTC. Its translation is CASSLSVTGYGYTF.

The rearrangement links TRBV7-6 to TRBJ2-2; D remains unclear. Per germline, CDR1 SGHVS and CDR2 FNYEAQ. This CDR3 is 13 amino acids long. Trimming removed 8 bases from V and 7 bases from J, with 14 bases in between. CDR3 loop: CASSEVRHGELFF. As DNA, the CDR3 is TGTGCCAGCTCCGAGGTGAGGCACGGGGAGCTGTTTTTT. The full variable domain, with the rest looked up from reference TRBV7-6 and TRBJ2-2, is GAGVSQSPRYKVTKRGQDVALRCDPISGHVSLYWYRQALGQGPEFLTYFNYEAQQDKSGLPNDRFSAERPEGSISTLTIQRTEQRDSAMYRCASSEVRHGELFFGEGSRLTVL.

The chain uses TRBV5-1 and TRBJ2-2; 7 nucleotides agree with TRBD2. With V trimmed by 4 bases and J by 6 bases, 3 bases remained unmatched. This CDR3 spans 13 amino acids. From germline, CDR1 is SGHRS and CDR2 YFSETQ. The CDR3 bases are TGCGCCAGCAGCGAGAGCGGGGCCGGGGAGCTGTTTTTT. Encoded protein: CASSESGAGELFF.

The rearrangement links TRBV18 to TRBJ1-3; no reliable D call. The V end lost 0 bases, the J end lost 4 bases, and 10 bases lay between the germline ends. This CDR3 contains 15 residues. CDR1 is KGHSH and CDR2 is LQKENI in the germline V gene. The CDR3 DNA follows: TGTGCCAGCTCACCACCGGGCCAGGCCGGAAACACCATATATTTT. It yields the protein CASSPPGQAGNTIYF.

CDR3 loop: CASSPLYPGNSPLHF. For the CDR3, the DNA is TGTGCCAGCAGCCCATTGTACCCCGGTAATTCACCCCTCCACTTT. V and J are TRBV14 and TRBJ1-6; D unclear. From germline, CDR1 is SGHDN and CDR2 FVKESK. The CDR3 has 15 residues. Between the trimmed V and J ends, which lost 4 bases and 6 bases, there was a span of 13 bases.

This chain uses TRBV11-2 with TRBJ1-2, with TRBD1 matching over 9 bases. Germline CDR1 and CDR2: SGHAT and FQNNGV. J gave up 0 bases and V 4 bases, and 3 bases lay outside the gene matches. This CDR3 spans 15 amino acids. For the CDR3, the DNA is TGTGCCAGCAGCTGGGACAGGGAAGCTAACTATGGCTACACCTTC. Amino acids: CASSWDREANYGYTF.

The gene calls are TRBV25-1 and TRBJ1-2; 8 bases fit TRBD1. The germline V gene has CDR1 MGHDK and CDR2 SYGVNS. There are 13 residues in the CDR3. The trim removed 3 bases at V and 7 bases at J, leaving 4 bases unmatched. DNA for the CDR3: TGTGCCAGCAGTGATTCGGACAGGGCTGGCTACACCTTC. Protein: CASSDSDRAGYTF.

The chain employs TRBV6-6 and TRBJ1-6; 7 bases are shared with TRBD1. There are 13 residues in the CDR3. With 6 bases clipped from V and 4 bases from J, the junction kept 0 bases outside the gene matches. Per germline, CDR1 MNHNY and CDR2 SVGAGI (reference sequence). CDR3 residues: CASRGQYNSPLHF. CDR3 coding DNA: TGTGCCAGCAGGGGACAGTATAATTCACCCCTCCACTTT.

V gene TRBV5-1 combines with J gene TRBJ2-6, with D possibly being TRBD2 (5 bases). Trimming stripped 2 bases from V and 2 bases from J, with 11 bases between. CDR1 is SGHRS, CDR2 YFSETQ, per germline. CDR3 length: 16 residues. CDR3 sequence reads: CASSFTGRTGANVLTF. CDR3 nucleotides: TGCGCCAGCAGCTTCACGGGAAGGACTGGGGCCAACGTCCTGACTTTC.

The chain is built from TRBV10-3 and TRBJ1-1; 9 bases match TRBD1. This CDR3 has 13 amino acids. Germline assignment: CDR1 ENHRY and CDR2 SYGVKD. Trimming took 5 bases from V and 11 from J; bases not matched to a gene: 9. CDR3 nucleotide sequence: TGTGCCATCAGTACGGGACAGGGAGTCTCTGCTTTCTTT. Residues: CAISTGQGVSAFF.

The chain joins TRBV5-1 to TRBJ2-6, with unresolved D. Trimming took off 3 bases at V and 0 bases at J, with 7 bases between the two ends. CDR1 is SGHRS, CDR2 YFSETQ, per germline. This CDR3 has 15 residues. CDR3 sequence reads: CASSYIRSGANVLTF. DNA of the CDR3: TGCGCCAGCAGCTATATTCGCTCTGGGGCCAACGTCCTGACTTTC.

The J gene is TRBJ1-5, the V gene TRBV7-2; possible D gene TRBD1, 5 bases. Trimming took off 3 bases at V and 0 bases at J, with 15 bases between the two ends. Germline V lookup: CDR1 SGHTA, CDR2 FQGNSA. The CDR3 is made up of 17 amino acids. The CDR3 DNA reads TGTGCCAGCAGCTTGGGCCAGGGCACTGTTAGCAATCAGCCCCAGCATTTT. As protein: CASSLGQGTVSNQPQHF.

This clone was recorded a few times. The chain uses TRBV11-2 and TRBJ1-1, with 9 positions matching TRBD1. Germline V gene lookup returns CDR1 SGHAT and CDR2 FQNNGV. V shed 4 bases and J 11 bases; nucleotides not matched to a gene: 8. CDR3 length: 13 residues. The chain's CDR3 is CASSSGDRVGAFF. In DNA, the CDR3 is TGTGCCAGCAGCTCTGGGGACAGGGTTGGTGCTTTCTTT. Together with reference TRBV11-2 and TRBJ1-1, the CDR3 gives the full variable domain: EAGVAQSPRYKIIEKRQSVAFWCNPISGHATLYWYQQILGQGPKLLIQFQNNGVVDDSQLPKDRFSAERLKGVDSTLKIQPAKLEDSAVYLCASSSGDRVGAFFGQGTRLTVV.

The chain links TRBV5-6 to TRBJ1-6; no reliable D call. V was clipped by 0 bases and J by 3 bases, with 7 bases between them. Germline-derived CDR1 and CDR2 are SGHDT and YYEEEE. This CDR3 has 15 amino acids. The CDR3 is CASSLGLYYNSPLHF. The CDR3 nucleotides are TGTGCCAGCAGCTTGGGACTGTACTATAATTCACCCCTCCACTTT.

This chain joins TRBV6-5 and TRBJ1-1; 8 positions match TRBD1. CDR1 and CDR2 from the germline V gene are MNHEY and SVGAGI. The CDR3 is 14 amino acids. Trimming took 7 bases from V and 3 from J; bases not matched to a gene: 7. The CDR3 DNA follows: TGTGCCAGCACCCTAGGACAGGGATACACTGAAGCTTTCTTT. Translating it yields CASTLGQGYTEAFF.

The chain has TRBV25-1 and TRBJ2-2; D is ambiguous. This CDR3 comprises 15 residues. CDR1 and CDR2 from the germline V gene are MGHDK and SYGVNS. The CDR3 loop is CEKEQQPSFTGELFF. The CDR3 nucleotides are TGTGAGAAGGAACAGCAACCTTCTTTCACCGGGGAGCTGTTTTTT. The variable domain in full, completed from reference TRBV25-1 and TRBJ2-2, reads EADIYQTPRYLVIGTGKKITLECSQTMGHDKMYWYQQDPGMELHLIHYSYGVNSTEKGDLSSESTVSRIRTEHFPLTLESARPSHTSQYLCEKEQQPSFTGELFFGEGSRLTVL.

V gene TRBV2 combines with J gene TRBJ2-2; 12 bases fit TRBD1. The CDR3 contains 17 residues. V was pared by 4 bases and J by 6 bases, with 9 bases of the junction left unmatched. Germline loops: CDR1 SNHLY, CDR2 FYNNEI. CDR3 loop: CASSGLPGQGAPGELFF. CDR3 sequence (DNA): TGTGCCAGCAGTGGCTTACCGGGACAGGGGGCCCCCGGGGAGCTGTTTTTT.

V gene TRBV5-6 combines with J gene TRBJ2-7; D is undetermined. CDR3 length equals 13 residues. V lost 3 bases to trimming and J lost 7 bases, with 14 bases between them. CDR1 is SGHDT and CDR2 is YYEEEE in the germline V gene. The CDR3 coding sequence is TGTGCCAGCAGCTCGACACTTTTTGGTGAGCAGTACTTC. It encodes CASSSTLFGEQYF.